This T cell receptor beta chain was identified in a study of blood T cell repertoires in COVID-19. Assay used: immunoSEQ multiplex PCR; TCRdb lists only in-frame clones, some missing. This table has tens of thousands of clones, about 86% appearing once. Germline V gene data show CDR1 as MNHEY and CDR2 as SVGAGI. Trimming at V came to 8 bases and at J to 10 bases, leaving 7 bases not matched to a gene. The CDR3 length is 13 residues. This clonotype was obtained from a man aged 45-60 years with acute or convalescent COVID-19. Sequenced input: peripheral blood. The chain uses TRBV6-5 and TRBJ1-6, with 8 bases lining up with TRBD1. This CDR3 is CASRLTGVSPLHF. For the CDR3, the DNA is TGTGCCAGCCGATTGACAGGGGTATCACCCCTCCACTTT.